A single T cell receptor (beta chain) is shown here with its context. Its target is not known. Individually, cDNA molecules had unique molecular identifiers attached to them. Each CDR3 protein is one row after TCRdb ran MiXCR on the 5' RACE reads. The profile shows 40,000 to 55,000 distinct CDR3 sequences, around 23% of them singletons. The record originates from a study of early T cells in non-severe SARS-CoV-2 infection. The wider study: RNA in bulk from unsorted whole blood was sequenced, and chains were unpaired.

Findings of the study overall: Sequences matched to VDJdb favored anti-spike CD8 responses, while private and CD4 specificities were missed.

V lost 5 bases to trimming and J lost 7 bases, with 17 bases between them. Germline loops: CDR1 PRHDT, CDR2 FYEKMQ (reference sequence). This CDR3 has 14 amino acids. The chain recombines TRBV13 with TRBJ1-2; D might be TRBD1 (6 bases). Sequencing used whole blood, obtained at baseline. The receptor was derived from an adult who was a healthcare worker with PCR-confirmed SARS-CoV-2 infection or an uninfected control (not recorded which). As DNA, the CDR3 is TGTGCCAGCAGCCACCGGACAGCCCTTTCTGGCTACACCTTC. Translation: CASSHRTALSGYTF.